Listed below are T cell receptor beta chains from one sample, sequenced in a study of somatic mutations in cytotoxic T cells in rheumatoid arthritis. The repertoire was sequenced with immunoSEQ multiplex PCR; TCRdb's copy has only in-frame clones and lacks some. The table shows just over 30,000 clones, with approximately 78% occurring only once. The sequenced sample consisted of CD8+ T cells sorted from blood. Every receptor here comes from an adult with rheumatoid arthritis. Each CDR3 is given without its conserved first and last residue. The order of the fields is J gene, V gene, CDR3 protein.

>TRBJ2-7|TRBV5-5
ASSWGTSGGYSYEQY
>TRBJ1-3|TRBV7-8
ASSSGTNTIY
>TRBJ1-3|TRBV5-4
ASSLEGGRNTIY
>TRBJ2-1|TRBV5-6
ASSLTSYNEQF
>TRBJ1-5|TRBV4-1
ASSHGQGNQPQH
>TRBJ1-1|TRBV4-3
ASSQRDRGYTEAF
>TRBJ2-6|TRBV7-8
ASSLARASGTDPSGANVLT
>TRBJ1-5|TRBV28
ASSPRFPNQPQH
>TRBJ1-2|TRBV29-1
SVYDRFNYGYT
>TRBJ2-2|TRBV9
ASSVNTGELF
>TRBJ2-1|TRBV28
ASRGGTSVYNEQF
>TRBJ1-2|TRBV7-9
ASSLGLGGYT
>TRBJ1-2|TRBV6-5
ASSYSRSANYGYT
>TRBJ2-1|TRBV4-1
ASSQDDGGIYNEQF
>TRBJ1-1|TRBV28
ASSLSRGRAEAF
>TRBJ2-1|TRBV5-4
ASSLESRGNEQF
>TRBJ2-1|TRBV11-2
ASSLEASGRGNEQF
>TRBJ2-2|TRBV2
ASTLGRAGELF
>TRBJ1-1|TRBV19
ASSMGGAGTEAF
>TRBJ2-1|TRBV6-4
ASSSSGENNEQF
>TRBJ1-2|TRBV6-5
ASSFSGALGYGYT
>TRBJ2-2|TRBV7-7
ASSFFEGPTGELF
>TRBJ1-2|TRBV10-1
ASSESRTGVSGYT
>TRBJ1-1|TRBV6-5
ASSYPAGSNTEAF
>TRBJ2-1|TRBV2
ASSDQTSGYNEQF
>TRBJ2-7|TRBV10-2
ASTGTYEQY
>TRBJ2-7|TRBV14
ASSQGEGVPHYEQY
>TRBJ2-7|TRBV6-1
ASRTYLGYEQY
>TRBJ2-7|TRBV6-1
ASGTVDAYEQY
>TRBJ2-7|TRBV10-2
ASSEWGRANYEQY